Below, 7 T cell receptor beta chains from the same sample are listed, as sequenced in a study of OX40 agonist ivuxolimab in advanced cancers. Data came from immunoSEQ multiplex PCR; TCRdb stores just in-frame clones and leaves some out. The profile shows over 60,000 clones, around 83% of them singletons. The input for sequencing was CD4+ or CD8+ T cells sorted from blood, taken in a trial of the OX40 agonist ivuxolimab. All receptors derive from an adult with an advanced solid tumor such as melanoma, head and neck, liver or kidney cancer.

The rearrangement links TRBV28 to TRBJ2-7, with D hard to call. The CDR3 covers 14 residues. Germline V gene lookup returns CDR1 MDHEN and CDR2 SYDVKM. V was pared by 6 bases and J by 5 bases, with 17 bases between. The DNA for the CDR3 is TGTGCCAGCAGACGGGCCACCCCTGGGGACGAGCAGTACTTC. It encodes CASRRATPGDEQYF.

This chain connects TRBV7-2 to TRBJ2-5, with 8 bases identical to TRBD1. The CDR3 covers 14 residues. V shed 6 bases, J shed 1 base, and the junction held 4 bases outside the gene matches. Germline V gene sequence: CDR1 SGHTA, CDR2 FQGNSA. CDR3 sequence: CASRLGQGQETQYF. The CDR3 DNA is TGTGCCAGCAGACTCGGACAGGGCCAAGAGACCCAGTACTTC. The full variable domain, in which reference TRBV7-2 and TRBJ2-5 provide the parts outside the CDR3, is GAGVSQSPSNKVTEKGKDVELRCDPISGHTALYWYRQSLGQGLEFLIYFQGNSAPDKSGLPSDRFSAERTGGSVSTLTIQRTQQEDSAVYLCASRLGQGQETQYFGPGTRLLVL.

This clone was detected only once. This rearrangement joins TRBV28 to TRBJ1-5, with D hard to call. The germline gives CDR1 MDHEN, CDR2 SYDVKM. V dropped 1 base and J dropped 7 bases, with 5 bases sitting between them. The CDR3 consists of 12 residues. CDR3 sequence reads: CASSLLRQPQHF. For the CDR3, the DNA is TGTGCCAGCAGTTTATTGAGGCAGCCCCAGCATTTT.

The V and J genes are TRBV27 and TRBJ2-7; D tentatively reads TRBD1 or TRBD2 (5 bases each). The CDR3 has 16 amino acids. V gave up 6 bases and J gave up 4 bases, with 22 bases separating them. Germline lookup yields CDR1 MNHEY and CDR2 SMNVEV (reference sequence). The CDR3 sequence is CASSPPHRDGEYEQYV. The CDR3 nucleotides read TGTGCCAGCAGCCCACCACACCGGGACGGAGAGTACGAGCAGTACGTC.

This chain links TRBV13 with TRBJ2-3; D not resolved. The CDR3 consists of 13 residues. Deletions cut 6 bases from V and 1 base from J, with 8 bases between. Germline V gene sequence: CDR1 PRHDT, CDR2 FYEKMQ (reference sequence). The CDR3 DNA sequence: TGTGCCAGCAGTGTTTGGGGCACAGATACGCAGTATTTT. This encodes CASSVWGTDTQYF.

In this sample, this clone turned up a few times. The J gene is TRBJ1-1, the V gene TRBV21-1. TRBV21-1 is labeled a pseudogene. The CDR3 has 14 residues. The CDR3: CASSKKIPGPEAFF. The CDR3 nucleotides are TGTGCCAGCAGCAAGAAGATCCCGGGACCTGAAGCTTTCTTT.

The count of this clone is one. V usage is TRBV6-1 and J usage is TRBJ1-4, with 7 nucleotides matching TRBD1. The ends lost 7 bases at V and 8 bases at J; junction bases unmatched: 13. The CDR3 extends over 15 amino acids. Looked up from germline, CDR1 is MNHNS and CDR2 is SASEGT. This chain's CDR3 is CASKLVYRGEEKLFF. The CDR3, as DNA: TGTGCCAGCAAGTTAGTTTACAGGGGTGAAGAAAAACTGTTTTTT.